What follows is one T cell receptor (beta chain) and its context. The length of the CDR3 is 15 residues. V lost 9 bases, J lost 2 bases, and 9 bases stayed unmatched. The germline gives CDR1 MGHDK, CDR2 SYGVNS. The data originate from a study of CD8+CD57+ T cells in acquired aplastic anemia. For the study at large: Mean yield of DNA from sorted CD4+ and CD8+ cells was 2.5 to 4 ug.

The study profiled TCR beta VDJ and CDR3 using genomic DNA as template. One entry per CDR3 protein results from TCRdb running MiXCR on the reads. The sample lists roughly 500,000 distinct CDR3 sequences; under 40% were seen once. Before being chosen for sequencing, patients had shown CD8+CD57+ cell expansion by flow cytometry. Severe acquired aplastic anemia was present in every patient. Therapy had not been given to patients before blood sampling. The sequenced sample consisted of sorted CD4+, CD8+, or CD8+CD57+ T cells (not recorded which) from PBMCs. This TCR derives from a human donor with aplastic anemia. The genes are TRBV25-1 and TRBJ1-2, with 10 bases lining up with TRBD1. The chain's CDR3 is CASDTTGQGNYGYTF. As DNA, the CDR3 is TGTGCCAGTGATACTACGGGACAGGGGAACTATGGCTACACCTTC.